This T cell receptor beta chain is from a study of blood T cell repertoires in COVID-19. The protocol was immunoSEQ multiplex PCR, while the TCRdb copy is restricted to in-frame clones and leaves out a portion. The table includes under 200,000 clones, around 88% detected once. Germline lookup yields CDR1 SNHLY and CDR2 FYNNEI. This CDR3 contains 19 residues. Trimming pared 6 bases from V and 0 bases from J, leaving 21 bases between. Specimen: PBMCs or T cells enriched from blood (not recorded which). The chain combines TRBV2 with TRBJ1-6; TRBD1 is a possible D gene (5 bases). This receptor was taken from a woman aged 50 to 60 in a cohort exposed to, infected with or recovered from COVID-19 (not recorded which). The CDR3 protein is CASRSPFGAESSYNSPLHF. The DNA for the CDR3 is TGTGCCAGCAGGTCCCCCTTTGGGGCGGAGAGCTCCTATAATTCACCCCTCCACTTT.